Below, one T cell receptor beta chain is given with its context. The antigen is not known. This sample is drawn from a study of CD8 T cells in Susac syndrome. The germline CDR1 and CDR2 sequences are SQVTM and ANQGSEA. The CDR3 is made up of 13 amino acids. V lost 5 bases, J lost 3 bases, and 5 bases stayed unmatched. The study's findings and limits: It was acknowledged in the study that the number of individuals who were included in its TCR sequencing and HLA analysis was relatively small.

RNA was extracted with the RNeasy kit, and a quantity of 0.5 to 1 ug was reverse transcribed using random hexamers. MiXCR, run by TCRdb on the immunoSEQ multiplex PCR reads, gives a single entry per CDR3 protein. The data contain about 180,000 distinct CDR3 sequences, 94% of them singletons. The receptor was isolated from a human donor with Susac syndrome. The sequencing sample was made of CD4+ T cells from PBMCs. This chain connects TRBV29-1 to TRBJ1-2; 8 bases are a match to TRBD1. In nucleotides, the CDR3 is TGCAGCGTTCCCCAGGGGGCTCACTATGGCTACACCTTC. Amino acids: CSVPQGAHYGYTF.